The 9 T cell receptor beta chains below were found in one sample sequenced in a study of post-analysis software for immune sequencing data. General study findings and limits: In patients, about 5 TRBV segments were more frequent than in controls, with TRBV5-6, TRBV5-1 and TRBV20-1 among them.

Sequencing libraries made from TCR beta cDNA carried unique molecular identifiers. TCRdb redid the calling of the PCR reads with MiXCR, one entry per CDR3 protein. The repertoire holds approximately 660,000 distinct CDR3 sequences, with roughly three fifths as singletons. For these receptors, no antigen is known. Sequenced sample: blood. The receptor set was obtained from a girl aged 2 to 9 with multiple sclerosis.

This rearrangement joins TRBV6-4 to TRBJ2-1; TRBD2 matches at 9 bases. The CDR3 has 16 amino acids. Germline values: CDR1 MRHNA, CDR2 SNTAGT. The junction had 9 bases not matched to a gene; V was cut back by 3 bases and J by 6 bases. The CDR3 sequence is CASSDWPSGDLNEQFF. CDR3 bases: TGTGCCAGCAGTGATTGGCCTAGCGGGGACCTCAATGAGCAGTTCTTC.

The chain combines TRBV29-1 with TRBJ2-7, with 10 positions matching TRBD2. This CDR3 has 14 residues. With V trimmed by 4 bases and J by 7 bases, 10 bases remained unmatched. From germline, CDR1 is SQVTM and CDR2 ANQGSEA. The CDR3 here is CSVAAGGPLEEQYF. The CDR3 DNA reads TGCAGCGTTGCAGCGGGAGGGCCTTTAGAAGAGCAGTACTTC.

The chain employs TRBV6-5 and TRBJ2-7; TRBD2 aligns across 11 bases. V lost 5 bases, J lost 4 bases, and 7 bases stayed unmatched. This CDR3 has 15 amino acids. Germline CDR1 is MNHEY and CDR2 is SVGAGI. The CDR3 DNA is TGTGCCAGCAGTACCCTAGCGGGAGGTGGGTACGAGCAGTACTTC. This codes for CASSTLAGGGYEQYF.

This chain uses TRBV6-2 or TRBV6-3 with TRBJ2-1; unclear D gene. The V end lost 4 bases, the J end lost 4 bases, and 8 bases lay between the germline ends. Germline V gene sequence: CDR1 MNHEY, CDR2 SVGEGT. This CDR3 has 13 residues. The CDR3 here is CASSSQEYNEQFF. CDR3 nucleotides: TGTGCCAGCAGTTCTCAGGAGTACAATGAGCAGTTCTTC.

The chain couples TRBV20-1 to TRBJ2-5; perhaps D is TRBD1 or TRBD2 (5 bases each). CDR3 size: 16 residues. CDR1 DFQATT and CDR2 SNEGSKA come from the germline V gene (reference sequence). The V end was cut by 0 bases, the J end by 4 bases, with 18 bases between. The CDR3 bases are TGCAGTGCTAGAGATCCAGGCAGGGAGTTGGGAGAGACCCAGTACTTC. Translation: CSARDPGRELGETQYF.

Only a few counts were recorded for this clonotype. The rearrangement joins TRBV2 to TRBJ1-5; D call uncertain. V was clipped by 11 bases and J by 7 bases, with 18 bases between them. Germline-derived CDR1 and CDR2 are SNHLY and FYNNEI. This CDR3 is 13 amino acids long. The CDR3 sequence: CAGSAGGNQPQHF. CDR3 nucleotides: TGTGCCGGATCCGCAGGAGGAAACCAGCCCCAGCATTTT.

The chain carries TRBV11-2 and TRBJ2-7; 7 positions match TRBD2. Germline CDR1 SGHAT, CDR2 FQNNGV. V lost 1 base, J lost 4 bases, and 10 bases stayed unmatched. This CDR3 comprises 16 residues. Here the CDR3 reads CASSLGEGTLQYEQYF. DNA for the CDR3: TGTGCCAGCAGCTTAGGGGAGGGGACCCTTCAGTACGAGCAGTACTTC.

The V gene is TRBV12-3 or TRBV12-4, the J gene TRBJ2-5; D could derive from TRBD1 or TRBD2 (7 bases each). This CDR3 contains 16 residues. Trimming cost V 6 bases and J 5 bases, with 22 bases left between them. The chain's CDR3 is CASSPGSGDRRETQYF. For the CDR3, the DNA is TGTGCCAGCAGCCCCGGAAGCGGGGACAGACGGGAGACCCAGTACTTC.

The CDR3 spells CASSKGLRERCNEQFF. CDR3 in DNA: TGTGCCAGCAGCAAAGGTTTAAGGGAACGGTGCAATGAGCAGTTCTTC. The genes are TRBV21-1 and TRBJ2-1. TRBV21-1 is noted as a pseudogene. This CDR3 contains 16 residues.